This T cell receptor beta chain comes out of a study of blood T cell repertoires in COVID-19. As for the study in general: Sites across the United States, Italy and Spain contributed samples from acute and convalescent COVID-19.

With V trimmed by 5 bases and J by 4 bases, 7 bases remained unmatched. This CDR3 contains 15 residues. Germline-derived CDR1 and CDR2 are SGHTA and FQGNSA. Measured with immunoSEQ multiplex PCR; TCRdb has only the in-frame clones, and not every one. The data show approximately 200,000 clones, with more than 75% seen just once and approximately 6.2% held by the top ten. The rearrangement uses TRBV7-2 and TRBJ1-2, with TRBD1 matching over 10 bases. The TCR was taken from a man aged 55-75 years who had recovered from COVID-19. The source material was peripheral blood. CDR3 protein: CASSPMGQGSYGYTF. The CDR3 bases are TGTGCCAGCAGCCCTATGGGACAGGGGTCCTATGGCTACACCTTC. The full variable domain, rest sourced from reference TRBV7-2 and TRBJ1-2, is GAGVSQSPSNKVTEKGKDVELRCDPISGHTALYWYRQSLGQGLEFLIYFQGNSAPDKSGLPSDRFSAERTGGSVSTLTIQRTQQEDSAVYLCASSPMGQGSYGYTFGSGTRLTVV.